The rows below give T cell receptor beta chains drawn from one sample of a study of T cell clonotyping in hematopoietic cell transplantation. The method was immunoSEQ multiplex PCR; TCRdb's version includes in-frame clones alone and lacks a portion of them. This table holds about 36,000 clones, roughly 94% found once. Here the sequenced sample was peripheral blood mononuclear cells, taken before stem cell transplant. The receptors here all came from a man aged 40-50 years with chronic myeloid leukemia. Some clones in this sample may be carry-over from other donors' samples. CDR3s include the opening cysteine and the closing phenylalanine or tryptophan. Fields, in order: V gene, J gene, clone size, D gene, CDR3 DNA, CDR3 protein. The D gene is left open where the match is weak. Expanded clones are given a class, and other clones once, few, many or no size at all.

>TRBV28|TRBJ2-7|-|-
TGTGCCAGCAGTTCAGGACAGTCGCGCGAGCAGTACTTC
CASSSGQSREQYF
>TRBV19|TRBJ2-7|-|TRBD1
TGTGCCAGTAGTACCGACAGGGCGGTTGGCTACGAGCAGTACTTC
CASSTDRAVGYEQYF
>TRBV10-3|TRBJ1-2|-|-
TGTGCCATCAGTGACCTGACAGACTATGGCTACACCTTC
CAISDLTDYGYTF
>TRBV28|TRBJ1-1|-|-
TGTGCCAGCAGTCCACTTGGAGGGGGGACTGAAGCTTTCTTT
CASSPLGGGTEAFF
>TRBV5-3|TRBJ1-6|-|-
TGTGCCAGAAGCTTGGGCTGGGGGCGGAATTCACCCCTCCACTTT
CARSLGWGRNSPLHF
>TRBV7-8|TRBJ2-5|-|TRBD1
TGTGCCAGCAGCTTAGCGACAGGGGTCCCGGAGACCCAGTACTTC
CASSLATGVPETQYF
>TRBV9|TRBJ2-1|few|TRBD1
TGTGCCAGCAGCGTAGCCCCGGACAGGGGAGAAATTGATGAGCAGTTCTTC
CASSVAPDRGEIDEQFF
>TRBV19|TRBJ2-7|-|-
TGTGCCAGTAGGTCACGGGGCAGCTCCTACGAGCAGTACTTC
CASRSRGSSYEQYF
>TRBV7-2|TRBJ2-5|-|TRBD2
TGTGCCAGCAGACGGGGGGGCCAGGTCCAGACCCAGTACTTC
CASRRGGQVQTQYF
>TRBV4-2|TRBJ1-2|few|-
TGTGCCAGCAGCCAAGATAGAGGGGGAGCGGATGGCTACACCTTC
CASSQDRGGADGYTF
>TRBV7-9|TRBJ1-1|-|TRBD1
TGTGCCAGCAGCTTAGGGACAGGGAACACTGAAGCTTTCTTT
CASSLGTGNTEAFF
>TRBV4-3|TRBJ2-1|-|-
TGCGCCAGCAGCCCCCGACAGAGCAATGAGCAGTTCTTC
CASSPRQSNEQFF
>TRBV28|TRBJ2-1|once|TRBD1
TGTGCCAGCAAGACAGGGGGGATTAGTGAGCAGTTCTTC
CASKTGGISEQFF
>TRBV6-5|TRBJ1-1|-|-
TGTGCCAGCAGTCCACAGGGACGAGGCGCTGAAGCTTTCTTT
CASSPQGRGAEAFF
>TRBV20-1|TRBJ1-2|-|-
TGCAGTGCTCTTCAGAACTATGGCTACACCTTC
CSALQNYGYTF
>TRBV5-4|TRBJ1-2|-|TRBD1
TGTGCCAGCAGAGGACAGGCAGGGCAGGGCTACACCTTC
CASRGQAGQGYTF
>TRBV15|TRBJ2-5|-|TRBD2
TGTGCCACCGGATTGCGGGGGTACCAAGAGACCCAGTACTTC
CATGLRGYQETQYF